This T cell receptor beta chain was documented in a study of CD8+CD57+ T cells in acquired aplastic anemia. CD8+CD57+ cell expansion had been shown by flow cytometry in patients chosen for sequencing. Severe acquired aplastic anemia was diagnosed in all patients. Untreated patients provided the blood samples, with no therapy given before sampling. TCR beta VDJ and CDR3 profiles were obtained from a genomic DNA template. TCRdb itself ran the reads through MiXCR, one entry per CDR3 protein. There are about 180,000 distinct CDR3 sequences in the sample; more than 60% occur only once, and approximately 40% lies in the top ten. This clonotype was counted a few times. The CDR3 has 13 amino acids. Germline CDR1 SQVTM, CDR2 ANQGSEA.

This rearrangement joins TRBV29-1 to TRBJ2-5; D possibly corresponds to TRBD1 (5 bases). Material for sequencing was sorted CD4+, CD8+, or CD8+CD57+ T cells (not recorded which) from PBMCs. This clonotype originated in a human donor with aplastic anemia. The CDR3 spells CGHVGQGWETQYF. In DNA, the CDR3 is TGCGGCCACGTTGGGCAGGGATGGGAGACCCAGTACTTC.